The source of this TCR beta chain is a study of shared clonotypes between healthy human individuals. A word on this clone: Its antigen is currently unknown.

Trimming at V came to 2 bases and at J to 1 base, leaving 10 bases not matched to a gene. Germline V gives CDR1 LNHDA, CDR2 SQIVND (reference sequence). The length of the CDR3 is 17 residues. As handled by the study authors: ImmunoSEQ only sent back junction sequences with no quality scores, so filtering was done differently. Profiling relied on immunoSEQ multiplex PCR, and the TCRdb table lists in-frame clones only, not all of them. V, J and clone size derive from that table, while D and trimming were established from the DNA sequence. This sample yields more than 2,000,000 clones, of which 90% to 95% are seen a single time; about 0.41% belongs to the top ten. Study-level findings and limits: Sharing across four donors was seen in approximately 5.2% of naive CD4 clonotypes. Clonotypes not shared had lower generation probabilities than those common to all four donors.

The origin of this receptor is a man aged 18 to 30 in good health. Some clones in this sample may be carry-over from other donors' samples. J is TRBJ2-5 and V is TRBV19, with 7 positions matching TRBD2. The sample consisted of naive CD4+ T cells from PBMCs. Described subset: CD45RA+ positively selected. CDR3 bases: TGTGCCAGTAGTATATCCTATAAGGCTAGCGGCCAAGAGACCCAGTACTTC. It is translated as CASSISYKASGQETQYF.